The clone carrying this T cell receptor (beta chain) was found once. The antigen remains undetermined. The protocol was immunoSEQ multiplex PCR, while the TCRdb copy is restricted to in-frame clones and leaves out a portion. Among 350,000 to 450,000 clones listed, about nine tenths were seen once. This entry comes from a study of Ad26.COV2.S vaccination and SARS-CoV-2 variants. As for the study in general: The vaccine Ad26.COV2.S was put into the muscle once, or twice with 56 days between. Study conclusions and caveats: TCR breadth and depth analyses may have underestimated total T cell responses.

Documented treatment: about 20 received Ad26.COV2.S at low or high dose, single or two shots; about 5 received placebo; per-sample allocation not given. The investigators took samples on day 63 after the first vaccine or placebo injection. CDR3 length: 14 amino acids. V lost 3 bases, J lost 0 bases, and 6 bases lay in between. From germline, CDR1 is LNHDA and CDR2 SQIVND (reference sequence). The sample here was peripheral blood, taken in a trial of Ad26.COV2.S vaccine versus placebo. The source is a person aged 18-60 years who received the Ad26.COV2.S COVID-19 vaccine or a placebo. The rearrangement joins TRBV19 to TRBJ1-5; no definite D call. CDR3 DNA: TGTGCCAGTAGTATCGGGAATAGCAATCAGCCCCAGCATTTT. It is translated as CASSIGNSNQPQHF.